The clone carrying this T cell receptor (beta chain) appeared a few times. Its antigen is undetermined. The sample belongs to a study of beta chain features in type 1 diabetes. Using CD45RO/CCR7/CD25/CD127/CD95/CD27, CD4+ naive, central memory, regulatory and stem cell-like memory cells were sorted. Study-level points and caveats: Since sequencing was performed on cDNA, cells with high TCR expression could be over-represented. In comparison with healthy donors, patients had naive, central memory and Treg TCRB repertoires that appeared more similar. Amplification by PCR could prefer shorter templates, with the same effect in patients and controls.

Reverse transcription of all isolated RNA meant that expressed TCRB transcripts were sequenced. Clones were sequenced by immunoSEQ multiplex PCR, and TCRdb holds only the in-frame ones, with some missing. In the table there are roughly 250,000 clones, over 9.5% of which are singletons. The source material was naive CD4+ T cells from blood. The receptor was isolated from a woman between 18 and 30 years old in good health.

The CDR3: CASSTGLAGGFDEQFF. The CDR3 DNA sequence: TGTGCCAGCAGCACAGGACTAGCGGGGGGGTTCGATGAGCAGTTCTTC. V usage is TRBV9 and J usage is TRBJ2-1; 15 nucleotides align to TRBD2. The CDR3 has 16 residues. Per germline, CDR1 SGDLS and CDR2 YYNGEE. With V trimmed by 4 bases and J by 8 bases, 7 bases remained unmatched.